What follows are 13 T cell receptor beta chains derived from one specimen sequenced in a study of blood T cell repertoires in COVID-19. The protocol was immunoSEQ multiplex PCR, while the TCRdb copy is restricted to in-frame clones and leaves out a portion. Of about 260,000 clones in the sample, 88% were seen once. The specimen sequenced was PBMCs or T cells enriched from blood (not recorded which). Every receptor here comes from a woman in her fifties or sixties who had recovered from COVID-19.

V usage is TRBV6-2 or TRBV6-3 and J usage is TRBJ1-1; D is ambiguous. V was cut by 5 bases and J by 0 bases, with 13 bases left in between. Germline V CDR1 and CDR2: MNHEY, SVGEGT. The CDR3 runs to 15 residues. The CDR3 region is CASSQEEWMNTEAFF. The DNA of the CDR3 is TGTGCCAGCAGTCAGGAAGAGTGGATGAACACTGAAGCTTTCTTT.

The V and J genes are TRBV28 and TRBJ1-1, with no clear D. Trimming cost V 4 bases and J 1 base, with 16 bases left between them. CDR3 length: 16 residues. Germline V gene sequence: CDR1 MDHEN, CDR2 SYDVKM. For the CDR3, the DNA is TGTGCCAGCAGTTCCCTCCGTAAAAGCCAGAACACTGAAGCTTTCTTT. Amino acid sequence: CASSSLRKSQNTEAFF. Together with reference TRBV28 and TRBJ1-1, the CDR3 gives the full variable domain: DVKVTQSSRYLVKRTGEKVFLECVQDMDHENMFWYRQDPGLGLRLIYFSYDVKMKEKGDIPEGYSVSREKKERFSLILESASTNQTSMYLCASSSLRKSQNTEAFFGQGTRLTVV.

This CDR3 is CSVEPPGVGETQYF. CDR3 sequence (DNA): TGCAGCGTTGAACCCCCGGGAGTTGGCGAGACCCAGTACTTC. J is TRBJ2-5 and V is TRBV29-1, with D perhaps TRBD2 (6 bases). The CDR3 loop spans 14 amino acids. Deletions cut 2 bases from V and 5 bases from J, with 15 bases between. Per the germline V gene, CDR1 is SQVTM and CDR2 is ANQGSEA.

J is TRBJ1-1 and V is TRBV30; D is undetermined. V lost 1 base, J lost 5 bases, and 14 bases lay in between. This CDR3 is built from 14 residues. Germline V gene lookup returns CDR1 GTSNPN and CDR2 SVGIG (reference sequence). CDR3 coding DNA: TGTGCCTGGAGTGGTCGACTCTCGGGGACTGAAGCTTTCTTT. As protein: CAWSGRLSGTEAFF.

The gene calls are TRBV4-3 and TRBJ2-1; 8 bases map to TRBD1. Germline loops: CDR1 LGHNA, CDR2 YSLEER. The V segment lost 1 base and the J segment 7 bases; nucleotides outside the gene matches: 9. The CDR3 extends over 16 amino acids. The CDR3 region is CASSQGGGQGPNEQFF. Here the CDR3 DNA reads TGCGCCAGCAGCCAAGGTGGAGGACAGGGCCCTAATGAGCAGTTCTTC.

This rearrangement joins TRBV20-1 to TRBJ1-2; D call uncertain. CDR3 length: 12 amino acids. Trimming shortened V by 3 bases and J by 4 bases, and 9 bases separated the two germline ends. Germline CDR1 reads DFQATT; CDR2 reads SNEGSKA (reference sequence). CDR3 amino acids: CSASTRTYGYTF. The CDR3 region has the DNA TGCAGTGCTAGTACACGAACCTATGGCTACACCTTC.

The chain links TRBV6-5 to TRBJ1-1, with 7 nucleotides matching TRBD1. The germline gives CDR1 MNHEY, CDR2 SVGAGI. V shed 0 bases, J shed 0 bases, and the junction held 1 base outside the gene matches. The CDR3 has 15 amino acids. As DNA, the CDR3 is TGTGCCAGCAGTTACTCCAGGGGGTTGAACACTGAAGCTTTCTTT. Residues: CASSYSRGLNTEAFF.

The CDR3 region is CATSDAQGNVAGANVLTF. The CDR3 DNA is TGTGCCACCAGTGATGCACAGGGAAATGTAGCTGGGGCCAACGTCCTGACTTTC. The chain has TRBV24-1 and TRBJ2-6; D perhaps matches TRBD1 (6 bases). CDR3 size: 18 residues. Germline V lookup: CDR1 KGHDR, CDR2 SFDVKD. Trimming pared 3 bases from V and 2 bases from J, leaving 16 bases between.

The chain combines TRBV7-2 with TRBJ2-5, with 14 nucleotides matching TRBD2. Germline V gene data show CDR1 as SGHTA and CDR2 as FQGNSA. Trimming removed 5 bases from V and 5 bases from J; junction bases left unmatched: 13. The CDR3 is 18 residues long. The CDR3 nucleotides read TGTGCCAGCAGCCGGAGGGGGGGACTAGCGGGAGTTCGGGAGACCCAGTACTTC. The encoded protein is CASSRRGGLAGVRETQYF.

DNA of the CDR3: TGTGCCAGCAGCCAAGCGGCGGGGAAAAAGATCGGTCAGCCCCAGCATTTT. As protein: CASSQAAGKKIGQPQHF. This chain links TRBV3-1 (or the pseudogene TRBV3-2) with TRBJ1-5; unclear D gene. The V end was cut by 1 base, the J end by 6 bases, with 19 bases between. The CDR3 loop spans 17 amino acids. Germline-derived CDR1 and CDR2 are LGHDT and YNNKEL (reference sequence).

The CDR3 protein is CASSTTRSGETQYF. DNA of the CDR3: TGTGCCAGCTCTACGACTCGGAGCGGAGAGACCCAGTACTTC. The chain uses TRBV28 and TRBJ2-5; TRBD2 is a possible D gene (5 bases). V was shortened by 8 bases and J by 4 bases, with 17 bases between the two germline ends. CDR1 is MDHEN, CDR2 SYDVKM, per germline. CDR3 size: 14 residues.

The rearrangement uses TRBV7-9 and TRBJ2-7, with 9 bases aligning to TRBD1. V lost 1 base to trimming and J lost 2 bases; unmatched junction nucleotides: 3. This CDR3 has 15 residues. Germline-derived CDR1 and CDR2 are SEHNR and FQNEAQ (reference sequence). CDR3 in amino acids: CASSLGQGVAYEQYF. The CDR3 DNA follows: TGTGCCAGCAGCTTAGGACAGGGGGTCGCCTACGAGCAGTACTTC.

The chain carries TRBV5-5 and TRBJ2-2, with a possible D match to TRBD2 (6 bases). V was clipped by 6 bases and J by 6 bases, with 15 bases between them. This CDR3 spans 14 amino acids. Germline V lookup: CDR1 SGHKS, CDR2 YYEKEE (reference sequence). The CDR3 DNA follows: TGTGCCAGCAAAAAGACGCGGGACCCCGGGGAGCTGTTTTTT. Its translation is CASKKTRDPGELFF.